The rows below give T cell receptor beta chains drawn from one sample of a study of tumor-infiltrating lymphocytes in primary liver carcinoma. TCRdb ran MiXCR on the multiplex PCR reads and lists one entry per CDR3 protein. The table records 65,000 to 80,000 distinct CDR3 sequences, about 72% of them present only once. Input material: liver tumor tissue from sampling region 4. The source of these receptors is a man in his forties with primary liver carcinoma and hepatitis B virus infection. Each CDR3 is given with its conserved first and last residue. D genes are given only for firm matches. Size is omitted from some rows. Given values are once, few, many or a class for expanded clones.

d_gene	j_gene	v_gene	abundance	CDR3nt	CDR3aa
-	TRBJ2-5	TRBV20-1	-	TGCAGTGCTAATGACAGCCTGCAAGAGACCCAGTACTTC	CSANDSLQETQYF
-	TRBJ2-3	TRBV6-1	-	TGTGCCAGCAGTGAATGGGGTCTCGGCAATCAGCCCCAGTATTTT	CASSEWGLGNQPQYF
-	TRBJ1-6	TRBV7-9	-	TGTGCCAGCAGCCTCCCCGGGAAATCACCCCTCCACTTT	CASSLPGKSPLHF
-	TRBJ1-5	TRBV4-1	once	TGCGCCAGCAGTTCAGGGGAGGCTGGTCTTCAGCCCCAGCATTTT	CASSSGEAGLQPQHF
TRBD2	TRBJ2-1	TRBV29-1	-	TGCAGCGTTGAATTGGGACTAGCGGGAGAGAGTAATGAGCAGTTCTTC	CSVELGLAGESNEQFF
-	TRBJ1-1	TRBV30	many	TGTGCCTGGAACCGCGGTGCACTTGAAGCTTTCTTT	CAWNRGALEAFF
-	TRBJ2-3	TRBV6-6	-	TGTGTCAGCAGTTGGAAGCGAGATACGCAGTATTTT	CVSSWKRDTQYF
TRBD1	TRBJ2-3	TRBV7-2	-	TGTGCCAGCAGCCGGGACAGGATGACAGATACGCAGTATTTT	CASSRDRMTDTQYF
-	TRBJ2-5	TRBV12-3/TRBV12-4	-	TGTGCCAGCAGCCGTACTACGAAAGAGACCCAGTGCTTC	CASSRTTKETQCF
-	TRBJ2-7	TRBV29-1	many	TGCAGCGTTGAAGGGGGTGGGGCCTCTGGAGAGCAGTACTTC	CSVEGGGASGEQYF
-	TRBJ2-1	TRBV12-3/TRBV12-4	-	TGTGCCAGCAGTTTACAGACCCTTGAGCAGTTCTTC	CASSLQTLEQFF
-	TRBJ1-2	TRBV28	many	TGTGCCAGCAGTTCCATATCGGACTATGGCTACACCTTC	CASSSISDYGYTF
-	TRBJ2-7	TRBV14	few	TGTGCCAGCGGCCAGGATGTGGGGGCCAGCGAGCAGCACTTC	CASGQDVGASEQHF
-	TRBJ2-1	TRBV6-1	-	TGTGCCAGCAGTGACGGGACCCATATCTACAATGAGCAGTTCTTC	CASSDGTHIYNEQFF
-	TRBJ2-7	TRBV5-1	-	-	CASSLVGSGSYVRYF
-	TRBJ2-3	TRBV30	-	TGTACCTGGAGTGTACCGGCAGATACGCAGTATTTT	CTWSVPADTQYF
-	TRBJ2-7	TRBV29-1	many	TGCAGCGTTGCTTTACACGAGCAGTACTTC	CSVALHEQYF
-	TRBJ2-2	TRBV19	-	TGTGCCACCGGGACATGTAGGACCGGGGAGCTGTTTTTT	CATGTCRTGELFF
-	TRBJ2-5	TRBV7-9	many	TGTGCCAGCAGCTTAGCTGCGGAGTCTGAGACCCAGTACTTC	CASSLAAESETQYF
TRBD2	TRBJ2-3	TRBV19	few	TGTGCCAGTAGTACCCGACTAGCGGGAGGAGTTGCAGATACGCAGTATTTT	CASSTRLAGGVADTQYF
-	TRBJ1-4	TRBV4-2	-	TGTGCCAACAGCCAAGTGGGACCGCGGAATGGGAAACTGTTTTTT	CANSQVGPRNGKLFF
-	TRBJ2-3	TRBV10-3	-	TGTGCCAGCGAGGGGCCGGCGGGCACGGATACGCAGTATTTT	CASEGPAGTDTQYF
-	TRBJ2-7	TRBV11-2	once	TGTGCCAGCAGCTTAAAACAGGATTTGGCGCAGTACTTC	CASSLKQDLAQYF
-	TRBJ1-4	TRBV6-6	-	TGTGTCAGCAGACCCCTGGAGGGTGGCGAAAAACTGTTTTTT	CVSRPLEGGEKLFF
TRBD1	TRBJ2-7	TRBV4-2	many	TGTGCCAGCAGCCAAGAGCCGGGACAGGGCTACGAGCAGTACTTC	CASSQEPGQGYEQYF
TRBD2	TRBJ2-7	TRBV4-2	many	TGTGCCAGCAGCCCAGCGGGAGGGTCCTACGAGCAGTACTTC	CASSPAGGSYEQYF
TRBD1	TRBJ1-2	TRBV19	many	TGTGCCAGTAGTCGGGACAGGGAAAGTGGCTACACCTTC	CASSRDRESGYTF
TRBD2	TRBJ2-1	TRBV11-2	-	TGTGCCAGCAGCTACTCTTCGACTAGTGGGAGGGGAGACGGGCTCTTC	CASSYSSTSGRGDGLF
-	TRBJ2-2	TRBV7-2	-	TGTGCCAGCAGCTTCGACGGGGTGAACACCGGGGAGCCGTTTTTT	CASSFDGVNTGEPFF
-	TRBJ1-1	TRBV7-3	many	TGTGCCAGCAGCTTAGAAATGAACACTGAAGCTTTCTTT	CASSLEMNTEAFF
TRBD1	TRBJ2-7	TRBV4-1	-	TGCGCCAGCAGCCGAGACGGGGACAGGGACGGGCAGTACTTC	CASSRDGDRDGQYF
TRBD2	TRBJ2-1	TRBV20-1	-	TGCAGTGCTAGATCCCGACTAGCGGCTACCTACAATGAGCAGTTCTTC	CSARSRLAATYNEQFF
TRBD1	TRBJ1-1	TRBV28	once	TGTGCCAGCATTACACAGGGGAAGATAGCTTTCTTT	CASITQGKIAFF